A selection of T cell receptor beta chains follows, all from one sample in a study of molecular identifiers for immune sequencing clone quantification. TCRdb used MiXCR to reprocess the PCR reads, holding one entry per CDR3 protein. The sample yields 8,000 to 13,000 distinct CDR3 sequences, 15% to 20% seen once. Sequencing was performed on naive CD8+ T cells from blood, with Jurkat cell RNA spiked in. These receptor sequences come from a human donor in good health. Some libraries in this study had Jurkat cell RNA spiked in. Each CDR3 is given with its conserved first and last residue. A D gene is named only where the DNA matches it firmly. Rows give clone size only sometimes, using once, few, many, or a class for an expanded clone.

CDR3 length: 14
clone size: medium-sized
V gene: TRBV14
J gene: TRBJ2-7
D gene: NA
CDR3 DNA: TGTGCCAGCAGCCAAGTGGATGTGGGCCACGAGCAGTACTTC
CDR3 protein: CASSQVDVGHEQYF

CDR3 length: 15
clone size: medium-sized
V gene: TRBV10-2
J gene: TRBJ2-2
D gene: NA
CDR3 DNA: TGCGCCAGCAGTGAGTCGACACCGCCCACCGGGGAGCTGTTTTTT
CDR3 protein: CASSESTPPTGELFF

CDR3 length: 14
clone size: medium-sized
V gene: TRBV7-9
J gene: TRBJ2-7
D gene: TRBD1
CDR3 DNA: TGTGCCAGCAGGGGACAGGGCCCGTCCTACGAGCAGTACTTC
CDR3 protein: CASRGQGPSYEQYF

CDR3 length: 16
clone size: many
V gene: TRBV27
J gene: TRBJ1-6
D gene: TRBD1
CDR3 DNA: TGTGCCAGCAGTTTATCGAGCAGGGGGTCTGGATCACCCCTCCACTTT
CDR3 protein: CASSLSSRGSGSPLHF

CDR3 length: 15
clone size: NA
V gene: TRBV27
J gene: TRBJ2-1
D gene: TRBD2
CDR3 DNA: TGTGCCAGCAGTCTCGGACTAGCGGGGTTCGATGAGCAGTTCTTC
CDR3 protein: CASSLGLAGFDEQFF

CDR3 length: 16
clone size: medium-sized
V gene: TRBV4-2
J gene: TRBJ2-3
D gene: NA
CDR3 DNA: TGTGCCAGCAGCCCAGAGGGGGGATTGGGCACAGATACGCAGTATTTT
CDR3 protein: CASSPEGGLGTDTQYF

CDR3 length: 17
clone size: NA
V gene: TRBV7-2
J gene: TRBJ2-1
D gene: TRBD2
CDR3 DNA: TGTGCCTGCAGCTTAGGGCGGGGTACTAGCGGTAACAATGAGCAGTTCTTC
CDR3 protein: CACSLGRGTSGNNEQFF

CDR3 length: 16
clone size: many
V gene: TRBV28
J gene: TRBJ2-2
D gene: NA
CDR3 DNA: TGTGCCAGCAGTCCCTTGGGAGGGGGAGTGTCCGGGGAGCTGTTTTTT
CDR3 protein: CASSPLGGGVSGELFF

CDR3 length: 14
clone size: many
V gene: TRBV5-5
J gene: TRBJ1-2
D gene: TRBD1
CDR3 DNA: TGTGCCAGCAGCTTGGTGACAGGGAGTTATGGCTACACCTTC
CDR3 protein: CASSLVTGSYGYTF

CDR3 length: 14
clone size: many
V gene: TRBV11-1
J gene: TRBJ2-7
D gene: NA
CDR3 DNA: TGTGCCAGCAGCTTTGAGCAGGGTCCCTACGAGCAGTACTTC
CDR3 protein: CASSFEQGPYEQYF

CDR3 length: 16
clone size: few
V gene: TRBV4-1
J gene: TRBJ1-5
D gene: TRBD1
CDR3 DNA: TGCGCCAGCAGCCAAGGGGACAGGGGGTACAATCAGCCCCAGCATTTT
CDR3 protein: CASSQGDRGYNQPQHF

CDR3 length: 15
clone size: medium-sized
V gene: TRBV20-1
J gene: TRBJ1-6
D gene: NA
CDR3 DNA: TGCAGTGCTAGTACAAGGCTCTCCTATAATTCACCCCTCCACTTT
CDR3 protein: CSASTRLSYNSPLHF

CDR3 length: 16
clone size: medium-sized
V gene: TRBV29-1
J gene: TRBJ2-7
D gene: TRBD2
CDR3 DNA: TGCAGCGTTGAAGGACTAGCGGAGAGGAGCTCCTACGAGCAGTACTTC
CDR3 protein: CSVEGLAERSSYEQYF

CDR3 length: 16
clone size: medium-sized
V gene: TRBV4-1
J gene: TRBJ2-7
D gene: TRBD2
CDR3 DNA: TGCGCCAGCAGCCAGGCCTGGACTAGCGGGACCTACGAGCAGTACTTC
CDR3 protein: CASSQAWTSGTYEQYF

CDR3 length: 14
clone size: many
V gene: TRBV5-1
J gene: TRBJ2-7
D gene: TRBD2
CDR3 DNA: TGCGCCAGCAGCTATACTAGCGGGAGCTACGAGCAGTACTTC
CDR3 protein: CASSYTSGSYEQYF

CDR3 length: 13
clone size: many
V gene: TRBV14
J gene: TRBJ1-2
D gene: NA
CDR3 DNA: TGTGCCAGCAGCCCGGTAATGCACTATGGCTACACCTTC
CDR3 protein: CASSPVMHYGYTF

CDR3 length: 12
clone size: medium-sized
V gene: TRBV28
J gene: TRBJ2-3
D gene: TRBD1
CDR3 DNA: TGTGCCACGAGGGGGCAGGAAGATACGCAGTATTTT
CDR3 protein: CATRGQEDTQYF

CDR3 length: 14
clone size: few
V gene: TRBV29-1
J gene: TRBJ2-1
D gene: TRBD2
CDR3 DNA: TGCAGCGTTGTGAGCGGGAGGAATTACAATGAGCAGTTCTTC
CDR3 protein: CSVVSGRNYNEQFF

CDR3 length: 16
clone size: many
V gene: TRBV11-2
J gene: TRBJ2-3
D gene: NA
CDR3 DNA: TGTGCCAGCAGCTTGACGTCCACCTATTACACAGATACGCAGTATTTT
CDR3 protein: CASSLTSTYYTDTQYF

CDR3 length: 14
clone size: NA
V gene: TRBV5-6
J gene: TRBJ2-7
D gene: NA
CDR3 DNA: TGTGCCAGCAGCTTGGGCAGTGTCTCCTACGAGCAGTACTTC
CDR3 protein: CASSLGSVSYEQYF